The rows below give T cell receptor beta chains drawn from one sample of a study of CD8+ T cells in alopecia areata. TCRdb keeps only in-frame clones here, not all; method: immunoSEQ multiplex PCR. The table records approximately 180,000 clones, 58% of them present only once. Here the sequenced sample was CD4+ T cells sorted from blood, taken at approximately week 61, from a patient treated with tofacitinib. Receptor source: a human donor with alopecia areata. The CDR3 runs from the conserved cysteine through the conserved F or W. The D gene is left open where the match is weak. Clone sizes are given selectively: once, few, many, or a class where the clone is expanded.

>many|TRBV2|TRBJ1-2|NA
CASSAQGRVGEGYTF
TGTGCCAGCAGTGCCCAGGGACGGGTTGGTGAGGGCTACACCTTC
>NA|TRBV29-1|TRBJ2-7|TRBD1
CSVEGAGGYEQYF
TGCAGCGTTGAAGGTGCAGGGGGCTACGAGCAGTACTTC
>few|TRBV7-9|TRBJ2-3|NA
CASSPLISTDTQYF
TGTGCCAGCAGTCCCCTCATTAGCACAGATACGCAGTATTTT
>once|TRBV9|TRBJ2-3|NA
CATEAGLSTDTQYF
TGTGCCACAGAGGCGGGGTTGAGCACAGATACGCAGTATTTT
>NA|TRBV6-5|TRBJ1-6|NA
CASRSPRGANSPLHF
TGTGCCAGCAGATCACCCAGGGGTGCGAATTCACCCCTCCACTTT
>NA|TRBV18|TRBJ1-6|TRBD1
CASSPIGTGDSPLHF
TGTGCCAGCTCACCGATCGGGACAGGGGATTCACCCCTCCACTTT
>NA|TRBV5-6|TRBJ2-5|NA
CASSLGTMETQYF
TGTGCCAGCAGCTTAGGGACGATGGAGACCCAGTACTTC
>NA|TRBV29-1|TRBJ2-7|TRBD1
CSAQGQESSYEQYF
TGCAGCGCCCAAGGACAGGAGAGCTCCTACGAGCAGTACTTC
>NA|TRBV7-9|TRBJ1-1|NA
CASSAQDRYTEAFF
TGTGCCAGCAGCGCTCAAGACAGATACACTGAAGCTTTCTTT
>NA|TRBV12-5|TRBJ1-5|NA
CASAFRGPQHF
TGTGCTAGTGCTTTCAGGGGTCCCCAGCATTTT
>NA|TRBV2|TRBJ1-2|NA
CASSLNRENYGYTF
TGTGCCTCCAGCCTCAACAGGGAGAACTATGGCTACACCTTC
>NA|TRBV7-8|TRBJ1-1|TRBD1
CASLRGTVNTEAFF
TGTGCCAGCTTGAGGGGGACAGTGAACACTGAAGCTTTCTTT
>NA|TRBV6-1|TRBJ2-3|NA
CASSALGTDTQYF
TGTGCCAGCAGTGCCTTGGGCACAGATACGCAGTATTTT
>few|TRBV7-3|TRBJ1-6|NA
CASSSNRDSPLHF
TGTGCCAGCAGTTCCAACCGGGATTCACCCCTCCACTTT
>NA|TRBV4-1|TRBJ1-2|NA
CASSQEGYGGDGYTF
TGCGCCAGCAGCCAAGAAGGTTACGGGGGTGACGGCTACACCTTC
>NA|TRBV6-1|TRBJ2-1|NA
CASSENVGEQFF
TGTGCCAGCAGTGAAAATGTTGGGGAGCAGTTCTTC
>NA|TRBV10-3|TRBJ1-4|NA
CAISDGTVNEKLFF
TGTGCCATCAGTGACGGGACCGTCAATGAAAAACTGTTTTTT
>NA|TRBV30|TRBJ2-7|NA
CAWSVTPQFAEQYF
TGTGCCTGGAGTGTAACACCCCAGTTTGCCGAGCAGTACTTC
>NA|TRBV30|TRBJ1-6|NA
CRRSYNSPLHF
TGTCGTCGCAGTTATAATTCACCCCTCCACTTT
>few|TRBV27|TRBJ2-7|TRBD2
CASSAFGLAGGSYEQYF
TGTGCCAGCAGTGCCTTCGGACTAGCGGGGGGTTCCTACGAGCAGTACTTC
>NA|TRBV30|TRBJ1-1|TRBD1
CAWQGGDTEAFF
TGTGCCTGGCAGGGGGGGGACACTGAAGCTTTCTTT
>few|TRBV9|TRBJ1-2|NA
CASSAPYGYTF
TGTGCCAGCAGCGCCCCCTATGGCTACACCTTC
>NA|TRBV2|TRBJ2-7|NA
CASSSEGYEQYF
TGTGCCAGCAGCTCCGAGGGCTACGAGCAGTACTTC
>few|TRBV7-2|TRBJ2-4|TRBD2
CASSILSGGNIQYF
TGTGCCAGCAGCATCCTTAGCGGGGGGAACATTCAGTACTTC
>NA|TRBV15|TRBJ2-7|TRBD1
CATSTDRGSYEQYF
TGTGCCACCAGCACCGACAGGGGGTCCTACGAGCAGTACTTC
>NA|TRBV6-5|TRBJ2-7|NA
CASRGRGFSYEQYF
TGTGCCAGCAGGGGCCGGGGGTTCTCCTACGAGCAGTACTTC
>NA|TRBV18|TRBJ1-1|NA
CASSPSGTEAFF
TGTGCCAGCTCACCGTCCGGGACAGAAGCTTTCTTT
>few|TRBV10-3|TRBJ1-1|NA
CAISQDSTNTEAFF
TGTGCCATCAGTCAAGACAGCACGAACACTGAAGCTTTCTTT
>NA|TRBV10-3|TRBJ1-1|NA
CATMGRVGEAFF
TGTGCCACCATGGGCAGGGTTGGTGAAGCTTTCTTT
>NA|TRBV29-1|TRBJ2-2|NA
CSGRGARGELFF
TGCAGCGGGAGAGGGGCCCGCGGGGAGCTGTTTTTT
>NA|TRBV5-1|TRBJ1-5|NA
CASSLGGGDSNQPQHF
TGCGCCAGCAGCTTGGGCGGCGGGGATAGCAATCAGCCCCAGCATTTT
>NA|TRBV5-1|TRBJ2-2|NA
CASSLDPQLTGELFF
TGCGCCAGCAGCTTGGACCCCCAGCTGACCGGGGAGCTGTTTTTT
>few|TRBV27|TRBJ1-2|TRBD1
CASSLTSTGVNYGYTF
TGTGCCAGCAGTTTAACTTCCACAGGGGTTAACTATGGCTACACCTTC
>few|TRBV5-1|TRBJ2-1|NA
CASSLEGLAYNEQFF
TGCGCCAGCAGCTTGGAAGGACTGGCCTACAATGAGCAGTTCTTC
>NA|TRBV5-1|TRBJ1-1|NA
CASSLKGNTEAFF
TGCGCCAGCAGCTTGAAGGGGAACACTGAAGCTTTCTTT